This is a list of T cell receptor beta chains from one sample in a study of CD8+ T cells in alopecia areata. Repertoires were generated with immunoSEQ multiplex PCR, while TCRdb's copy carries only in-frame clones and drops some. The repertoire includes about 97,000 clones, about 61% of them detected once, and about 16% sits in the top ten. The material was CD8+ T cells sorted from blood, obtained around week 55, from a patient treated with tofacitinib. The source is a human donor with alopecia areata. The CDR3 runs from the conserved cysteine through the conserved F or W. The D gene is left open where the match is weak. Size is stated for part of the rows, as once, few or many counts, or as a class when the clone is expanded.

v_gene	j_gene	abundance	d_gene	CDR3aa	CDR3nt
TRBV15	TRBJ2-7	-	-	CATSSMLGDYEQYF	TGTGCCACCAGCAGCATGCTGGGAGACTACGAGCAGTACTTC
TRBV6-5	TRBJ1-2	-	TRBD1	CASSNRQGGDYGYTF	TGTGCCAGCAGTAATCGACAGGGAGGCGACTATGGCTACACCTTC
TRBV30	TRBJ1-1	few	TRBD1	CAWSVTRDSGLNTEAFF	TGTGCCTGGAGTGTAACGAGGGACAGCGGATTGAACACTGAAGCTTTCTTT
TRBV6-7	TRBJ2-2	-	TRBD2	CASSPLAGGRTGELFF	TGTGCCAGCAGTCCACTAGCGGGGGGGCGCACCGGGGAGCTGTTTTTT
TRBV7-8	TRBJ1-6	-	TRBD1	CASSLAGTGVPSPLHF	TGTGCCAGCAGCTTAGCAGGGACAGGGGTCCCTTCACCCCTCCACTTT
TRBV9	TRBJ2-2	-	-	CASSVVWGARELFF	TGTGCCAGCAGCGTAGTATGGGGGGCCAGGGAGCTGTTTTTT
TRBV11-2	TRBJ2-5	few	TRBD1	CASSLFGTGEETQYF	TGTGCCAGCAGCTTATTCGGGACAGGGGAAGAGACCCAGTACTTC
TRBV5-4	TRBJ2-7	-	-	CASSPGEGGYEQYF	TGTGCCAGCAGCCCAGGGGAGGGTGGCTACGAGCAGTACTTC
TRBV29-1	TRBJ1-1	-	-	CSVAQGGEAFF	TGCAGCGTTGCGCAGGGTGGGGAAGCTTTCTTT
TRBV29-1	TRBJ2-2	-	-	CSVEDSATGELFF	TGCAGCGTTGAAGATTCGGCCACCGGGGAGCTGTTTTTT
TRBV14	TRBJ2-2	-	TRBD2	CASSQVEVARGANTGELFF	TGTGCCAGCAGCCAAGTAGAAGTCGCGCGGGGGGCAAACACCGGGGAGCTGTTTTTT
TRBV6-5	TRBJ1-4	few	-	CASTTPGTADEKLFF	TGTGCCAGCACCACCCCAGGGACGGCTGATGAAAAACTGTTTTTT